Only a few counts were recorded for the clone carrying this T cell receptor beta chain. Its matching antigen is unknown. The sample is drawn from a study of T cell repertoires in cytomegalovirus infection. Across the whole study: From public TCR beta signatures came an indication of both CMV infection and matching HLA type. Study results and limitations: Cumulative public TCR beta family frequency identified carriers of CMV plus the relevant HLA. Clonotypes of TCR beta that were HLA-C-restricted and CMV-specific dominated the ex vivo response.

This CDR3 has 15 amino acids. The germline CDR1 and CDR2 sequences are MDHEN and SYDVKM. Trimming took 4 bases from V and 5 from J, leaving 14 bases between them. TCRdb analysed the reads with MiXCR anew, one entry per CDR3 protein. In the table there are hundreds of thousands of distinct CDR3 sequences, 15% to 20% of which are singletons. The chain couples TRBV28 to TRBJ2-2, with D tentatively TRBD2 (7 bases). Sequencing was carried out using PBMCs. This TCR was recovered from a human donor in good health (CMV status not recorded). Some clones in this sample may be carry-over from other donors' samples. The CDR3 DNA reads as TGTGCCAGCAGTTGGGGGGGCGCAAGGACCGGGGAGCTGTTTTTT. Protein product: CASSWGGARTGELFF.